A selection of T cell receptor beta chains follows, all from one sample in a study of regulatory T cells in long-lasting Graves disease. Each CDR3 protein is one row after TCRdb ran MiXCR on the multiplex PCR reads. The sample lists about 540,000 distinct CDR3 sequences; roughly 13% were seen once. These data were also filed under a second study, of T cells in Graves' hyperthyroidism and ophthalmopathy.

Sequencing was performed on peripheral blood mononuclear cells (PBMCs), taken at new diagnosis, from a patient treated with antithyroid drugs. These receptors originate from a man younger than 45 with Graves disease. CDR3s include the opening cysteine and the closing phenylalanine or tryptophan. The D gene is left open where the match is weak. Clone size is given for some rows only: seen once, a few or many times, or a class if the clone is expanded.

NA	TRBV19	TRBD2	TRBJ2-2	17	TGTGCCAGTAGTATAAATAGACTAGCGGGAAACACCGGGGAGCTGTTTTTT	CASSINRLAGNTGELFF
many	TRBV11-2	NA	TRBJ2-5	13	TGTGCCAGCGCTAGTGGTTTTCAAGAGACCCAGTACTTC	CASASGFQETQYF
NA	TRBV14	NA	TRBJ2-7	13	TGTGCCAGCAGCCGGGACACCGCCTACGAGCAGTACTTC	CASSRDTAYEQYF
many	TRBV20-1	NA	TRBJ1-5	13	TGCAGTGCTATGACCCAGCTAAATCAGCCCCAGCATTTT	CSAMTQLNQPQHF
NA	TRBV18	NA	TRBJ2-7	16	TGTGCCAGCTCACCACGGAGGGGCGAGCTTCCCTACGAGCAGTACTTC	CASSPRRGELPYEQYF
few	TRBV6-2/TRBV6-3	TRBD1	TRBJ2-4	15	TGTGCCAGCAGTGGAGGTGGGACAGGGAAAAACATTCAGTACTTC	CASSGGGTGKNIQYF
many	TRBV5-8	NA	TRBJ2-5	14	TGTGCCAGCAGCTTAGGGTCGGGACTGAAGACCCAGTACTTC	CASSLGSGLKTQYF
NA	TRBV20-1	TRBD1	TRBJ2-7	13	TGCAGTGCGTGGGACAGGGCCAACTACGAGCAGTACTTC	CSAWDRANYEQYF
few	TRBV28	TRBD2	TRBJ2-7	18	TGTGCCAGCAGTTTATTGGCGGCCGGGGGGGGGCAGGCCTACGAGCAGTACTTC	CASSLLAAGGGQAYEQYF
NA	TRBV5-1	NA	TRBJ1-2	17	TGCGCCAGCAGCTTGGGGTCTTCCGGGGCAGGGAGCTATGGCTACACCTTC	CASSLGSSGAGSYGYTF
many	TRBV11-2	TRBD1	TRBJ2-7	14	TGTGCCAGCAGCTTAGTGGGGACAGGCTACGAGCAGTACTTC	CASSLVGTGYEQYF